One and the same sample provided the 20 T cell receptor beta chains below, sequenced in a study. TCRdb reprocessed the RT-PCR reads with MiXCR, giving one entry per CDR3 protein. The sample includes more than 600,000 distinct CDR3 sequences, 12% to 15% of them seen just once. Sequenced material: memory CD4+ T cells from blood. These receptor sequences come from a female donor in good health, serving as a healthy control.

This clonotype has more than one count but fewer than ten. This chain links TRBV3-1 with TRBJ2-3; D is undetermined. This CDR3 is 15 amino acids long. Germline V gene data show CDR1 as LGHDT and CDR2 as YNNKEL (reference sequence). V shed 4 bases and J shed 2 bases, with 13 bases lying between them. CDR3 region: CASSPDGAYTDTQYF. CDR3 in DNA: TGTGCCAGCAGCCCCGACGGAGCTTACACAGATACGCAGTATTTT.

The genes are TRBV4-3 and TRBJ2-7; 9 bases line up with TRBD1. Germline V gene lookup returns CDR1 LGHNA and CDR2 YSLEER. With 1 base clipped from V and 2 bases from J, the junction kept 6 bases outside the gene matches. CDR3 size: 16 residues. The CDR3 DNA reads as TGCGCCAGCAGCCAAGGTTTCGACAGGGGGACCTACGAGCAGTACTTC. Translated: CASSQGFDRGTYEQYF.

V usage is TRBV20-1 and J usage is TRBJ2-5, with D possibly matching TRBD1 (5 bases). Trimming cost V 0 bases and J 1 base, with 12 bases left between them. Germline CDR1 and CDR2: DFQATT and SNEGSKA (reference sequence). The CDR3 runs to 15 residues. The CDR3 region is CSARDQRQLQETQYF. CDR3 nucleotide sequence: TGCAGTGCTAGAGATCAAAGACAGCTCCAAGAGACCCAGTACTTC.

In this sample, this clonotype turned up many times. The chain carries TRBV20-1 and TRBJ2-7; 9 nucleotides match TRBD2. This CDR3 is built from 13 residues. Germline V gene lookup returns CDR1 DFQATT and CDR2 SNEGSKA (reference sequence). After removal of 6 bases from V and 5 bases from J, the junction contained 8 bases not matched to a gene. The CDR3: CSAHEGTSNEQYF. In nucleotides, the CDR3 is TGCAGTGCCCACGAGGGGACTAGCAACGAGCAGTACTTC.

The sample holds many counts of this clonotype. V and J are TRBV7-3 and TRBJ1-3, with TRBD1 as a possible D gene (5 bases). V was trimmed by 5 bases and J by 0 bases, leaving 11 bases between them. The CDR3 loop spans 15 amino acids. Germline CDR1 and CDR2: SGHTA and FQGTGA. The CDR3: CASSNHRSSGNTIYF. The CDR3, as DNA: TGTGCCAGCAGCAACCACAGGTCCTCTGGAAACACCATATATTTT. Full variable domain (rest looked up from reference TRBV7-3 and TRBJ1-3): GAGVSQTPSNKVTEKGKYVELRCDPISGHTALYWYRQSLGQGPEFLIYFQGTGAADDSGLPNDRFFAVRPEGSVSTLKIQRTERGDSAVYLCASSNHRSSGNTIYFGEGSWLTVV.

This clonotype occurred a few times. V is TRBV4-3 and J is TRBJ2-3, with a weak D call TRBD2 (5 bases). CDR3 length equals 15 residues. Trimming pared 0 bases from V and 6 bases from J, leaving 13 bases between. The germline CDR1 and CDR2 sequences are LGHNA and YSLEER. The CDR3 sequence: CASSQDYGETDTQYF. DNA of the CDR3: TGCGCCAGCAGCCAAGATTATGGGGAGACTGATACGCAGTATTTT.

The rearrangement links TRBV19 to TRBJ1-1; no clear D gene. There are 12 residues in the CDR3. Germline CDR1 is LNHDA and CDR2 is SQIVND (reference sequence). Trimming removed 6 bases at V and 4 bases at J, with 9 bases between. CDR3 sequence: CASSPRITEAFF. The CDR3 DNA reads as TGTGCCAGTAGCCCCCGGATCACTGAAGCTTTCTTT.

The V and J genes are TRBV24-1 and TRBJ1-2; 12 nucleotides line up with TRBD1. CDR1 is KGHDR and CDR2 is SFDVKD in the germline V gene. This CDR3 region has 14 residues. Losses at the gene ends were 3 bases for V and 7 bases for J; bases not matched to a gene: 2. The CDR3 coding sequence is TGTGCCACCAGTGATGGGACAGGGGGCCTTGGCTACACCTTC. Translated: CATSDGTGGLGYTF.

This clonotype occurred a few times. The chain carries TRBV2 and TRBJ2-2, with 8 bases lining up with TRBD2. Germline trimming cut 5 bases from V and 5 bases from J; bases unmatched to any gene: 7. The CDR3 is made up of 15 amino acids. The germline V gene has CDR1 SNHLY and CDR2 FYNNEI. The CDR3, as DNA: TGTGCCAGCAGTAGGACTAGCATATTGACCGGGGAGCTGTTTTTT. The encoded protein is CASSRTSILTGELFF.

This clonotype occurred a few times. The CDR3 region is CSAPTRGPEAFF. The CDR3 coding sequence is TGCAGTGCTCCCACCAGGGGACCTGAAGCTTTCTTT. This chain links TRBV20-1 with TRBJ1-1; perhaps TRBD1 as D (6 bases). Trimming took off 5 bases at V and 6 bases at J, with 13 bases between the two ends. The V gene's germline CDR1 is DFQATT and CDR2 SNEGSKA (reference sequence). This CDR3 region has 12 residues.

This clonotype was recorded many times. The chain joins TRBV7-9 to TRBJ1-1; D not resolved. CDR1 is SEHNR, CDR2 FQNEAQ, per germline (reference sequence). This CDR3 region has 13 residues. The V gene lost 5 bases and the J gene lost 12 bases, with 19 bases spanning the gap. This CDR3 is CASSPYPPIVTFF. The CDR3 bases are TGTGCCAGCAGCCCATATCCTCCGATCGTAACTTTCTTT.

This clonotype was seen a few times. The chain uses TRBV20-1 and TRBJ1-5; D is unresolved. With 2 bases removed from V and 6 bases from J, the gap between germline ends came to 11 bases. Germline V lookup: CDR1 DFQATT, CDR2 SNEGSKA (reference sequence). The CDR3 runs to 13 residues. This CDR3 is CSARRGWGQPQHF. The CDR3 DNA is TGCAGTGCTAGACGGGGTTGGGGTCAGCCCCAGCATTTT.

This sequence joins TRBV5-5 and TRBJ1-2; 8 nucleotides agree with TRBD1. This CDR3 has 13 amino acids. V was clipped by 3 bases and J by 5 bases; unmatched bases: 3. Germline values: CDR1 SGHKS, CDR2 YYEKEE (reference sequence). The CDR3 sequence: CASSSGGRYGYTF. CDR3 DNA sequence: TGTGCCAGCAGCTCAGGGGGCAGGTATGGCTACACCTTC.

The chain couples TRBV10-3 to TRBJ2-7; perhaps TRBD1 as D (7 bases). Germline V CDR1 and CDR2: ENHRY, SYGVKD. The CDR3 consists of 15 residues. Trimming shortened V by 4 bases and J by 3 bases, and 16 bases separated the two germline ends. The CDR3 region has the DNA TGTGCCATCAGTGCTCAGGGGGGCAGGGGCTACGAGCAGTACTTC. The encoded protein is CAISAQGGRGYEQYF.

This clonotype has at least ten counts. V usage is TRBV20-1 and J usage is TRBJ2-7; TRBD2 agrees at 10 bases. Losses at the gene ends were 6 bases for V and 0 bases for J; bases not matched to a gene: 5. Germline CDR1 DFQATT, CDR2 SNEGSKA (reference sequence). The CDR3 loop spans 14 amino acids. This CDR3 reads CSAEAGGPSYEQYF. The CDR3, as DNA: TGCAGTGCCGAAGCGGGAGGGCCCTCCTACGAGCAGTACTTC.

This clonotype was counted between two and nine times. The chain recombines TRBV7-2 with TRBJ1-5, with 7 positions matching TRBD1. Germline values: CDR1 SGHTA, CDR2 FQGNSA. Trimming took 3 bases from V and 1 from J; bases not matched to a gene: 9. The CDR3 length is 17 residues. The CDR3 DNA follows: TGTGCCAGCAGCTTGTTACAGGGGAACCCCAGCAATCAGCCCCAGCATTTT. Translating it yields CASSLLQGNPSNQPQHF.

The rearrangement links TRBV6-5 to TRBJ1-1; D unclear. Germline loops: CDR1 MNHEY, CDR2 SVGAGI. The CDR3 is made up of 14 amino acids. Trimming left V 7 bases short and J 0 bases short, with 12 bases between. CDR3 coding DNA: TGTGCCAGCACCCCTGAACTGATGAACACTGAAGCTTTCTTT. Translating gives CASTPELMNTEAFF.

This clonotype was counted at least ten times. This chain links TRBV12-3 or TRBV12-4 with TRBJ2-7; TRBD1 or TRBD2 may be the D gene (5 bases each). V was shortened by 8 bases and J by 12 bases, with 26 bases between the two germline ends. This CDR3 is built from 14 residues. In nucleotides, the CDR3 is TGTGCCAGCTCCTTTGGGACGGCTTATTCTCGAGGGTACTTC. Its translation: CASSFGTAYSRGYF.

The table lists this clonotype with a few counts. The chain links TRBV20-1 to TRBJ2-1, with a possible D match to TRBD1 (6 bases). The CDR3 consists of 16 residues. The V and J ends lost 1 base and 3 bases respectively, with 16 bases between them. Germline lookup yields CDR1 DFQATT and CDR2 SNEGSKA (reference sequence). DNA of the CDR3: TGCAGTGCTAGAGTCAAATCCGGGACACTCTACAATGAGCAGTTCTTC. Residues: CSARVKSGTLYNEQFF.

The J gene is TRBJ2-7, the V gene TRBV27; 8 nucleotides align to TRBD1. Losses at the gene ends were 8 bases for V and 0 bases for J; bases not matched to a gene: 6. CDR1 is MNHEY and CDR2 is SMNVEV in the germline V gene (reference sequence). The CDR3 has 14 residues. The CDR3: CASARTGNSYEQYF. The CDR3 DNA reads as TGTGCCAGCGCGAGGACAGGGAACTCCTACGAGCAGTACTTC.